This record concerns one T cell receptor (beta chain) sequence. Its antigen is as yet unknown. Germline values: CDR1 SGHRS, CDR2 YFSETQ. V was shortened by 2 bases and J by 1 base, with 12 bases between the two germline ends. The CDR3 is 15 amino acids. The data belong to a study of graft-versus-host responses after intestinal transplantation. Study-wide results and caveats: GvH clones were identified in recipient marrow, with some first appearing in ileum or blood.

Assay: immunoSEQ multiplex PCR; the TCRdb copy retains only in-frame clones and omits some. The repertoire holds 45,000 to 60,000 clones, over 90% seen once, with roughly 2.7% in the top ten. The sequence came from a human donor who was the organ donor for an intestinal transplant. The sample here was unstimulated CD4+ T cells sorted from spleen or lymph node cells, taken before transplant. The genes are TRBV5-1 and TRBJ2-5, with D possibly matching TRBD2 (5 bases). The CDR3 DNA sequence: TGCGCCAGCAGCTTTTTGGACTCCTTCCAAGAGACCCAGTACTTC. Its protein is CASSFLDSFQETQYF.